This T cell receptor beta chain was sequenced in a study of cytomegalovirus exposure and HLA in healthy donors. Study observations and caveats: Later analysis demonstrated an association between a missense DCLRE1C variant and TCR beta V- and J-gene trimming. No immune exposure information besides CMV serostatus was available.

Germline loops: CDR1 SGHRS, CDR2 YFSETQ. The CDR3 runs to 17 residues. The J segment lost 1 base and the V segment lost 4 bases, leaving 9 bases of the junction unmatched. Primers: 60 Vbeta forward and 13 Jbeta reverse. Sequencing was performed with immunoSEQ multiplex PCR; in TCRdb, only in-frame clones are kept and a portion is missing. The table shows approximately 140,000 clones, with around 76% occurring only once. Concerning this clone: Its target is unknown.

This chain connects TRBV5-1 to TRBJ2-5; 11 bases match TRBD2. Source material: PBMCs. The receptor comes from a male donor in good health and CMV-seronegative. In DNA form, the CDR3 reads TGCGCCAGCAGCCTGATAACTAGCGGGGGACCCCAAGAGACCCAGTACTTC. Translating it yields CASSLITSGGPQETQYF.